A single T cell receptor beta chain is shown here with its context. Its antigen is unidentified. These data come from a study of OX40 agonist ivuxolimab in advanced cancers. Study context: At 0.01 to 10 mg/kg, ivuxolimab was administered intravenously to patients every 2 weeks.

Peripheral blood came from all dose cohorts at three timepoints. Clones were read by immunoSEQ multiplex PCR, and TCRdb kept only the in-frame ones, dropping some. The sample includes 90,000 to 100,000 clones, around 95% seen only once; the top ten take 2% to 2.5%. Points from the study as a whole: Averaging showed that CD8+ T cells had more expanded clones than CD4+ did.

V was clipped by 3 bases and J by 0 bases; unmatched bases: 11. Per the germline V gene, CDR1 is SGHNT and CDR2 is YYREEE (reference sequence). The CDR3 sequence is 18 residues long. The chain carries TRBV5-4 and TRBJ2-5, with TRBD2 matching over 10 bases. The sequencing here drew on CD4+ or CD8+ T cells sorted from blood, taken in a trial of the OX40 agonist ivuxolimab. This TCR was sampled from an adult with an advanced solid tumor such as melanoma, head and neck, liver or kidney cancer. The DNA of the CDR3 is TGTGCCAGCAGCTCCCCCCCCGGGACTAGCGCTTACCAAGAGACCCAGTACTTC. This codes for CASSSPPGTSAYQETQYF.